This T cell receptor beta chain was observed in a study of regulatory T cells in long-lasting Graves disease. As for this clonotype: What it binds is unknown.

Time point reported: newly diagnosed GD, antithyroid drugs for less than 3 months. Extracted RNA from PBMCs served as the source of the TCR library. Germline loops: CDR1 MNHNY, CDR2 SVGAGI (reference sequence). V lost 0 bases and J 0 bases, leaving 12 bases between the germline ends. The length of the CDR3 is 18 residues. Study conclusions and caveats: Less diverse TCR repertoires were seen in persistent Graves' patients than in newly diagnosed ones. The study examined only peripheral blood, not thyroid tissue.

According to the study, TCR beta libraries were built with iRepertoire HTBI primers and CDR3-region Arm-PCR. TCRdb re-analysed the multiplex PCR reads in MiXCR, keeping a single row per CDR3 protein. The table includes some 230,000 distinct CDR3 sequences, around 20% detected once. V and J are TRBV6-6 and TRBJ2-6; perhaps TRBD2 as D (5 bases). The input for sequencing was peripheral blood mononuclear cells (PBMCs), taken at new diagnosis, from a patient treated with antithyroid drugs. The receptor was derived from a female donor with Graves disease. The CDR3 here is CASSYSTPGSSGANVLTF. DNA for the CDR3: TGTGCCAGCAGTTACTCGACGCCGGGATCCTCTGGGGCCAACGTCCTGACTTTC.